This TCR beta chain derives from a study of T cell responses to AZD1222 COVID-19 vaccine. As for this clone: The antigen is undetermined.

Profiled with immunoSEQ multiplex PCR; TCRdb holds only in-frame clones, not every one. The profile shows 170,000 or so clones, roughly 90% of them singletons. Germline assignment: CDR1 LGHDT and CDR2 YNNKEL (reference sequence). V lost 0 bases, J lost 0 bases, and 13 bases stayed unmatched. The CDR3 covers 21 residues. Overall study findings and caveats: Every sample of the repertoires postdated the peak T cell response. Two AZD1222 administrations were followed by greater Spike-specific TCR breadth and depth.

The chain has TRBV3-1 (or the pseudogene TRBV3-2) and TRBJ2-3; TRBD2 agrees at 12 bases. This sample comprised peripheral blood, obtained on day 0 of AZD1222 vaccination. This clonotype was obtained from an adult in good health. CDR3 loop: CASSQEGDGLAGLTSTDTQYF. CDR3 bases: TGTGCCAGCAGCCAAGAAGGGGACGGACTAGCGGGACTTACTAGCACAGATACGCAGTATTTT.